This entry concerns a single T cell receptor (beta chain). This sample is drawn from a study of T cell responses to AZD1222 COVID-19 vaccine. TCRdb's table, derived via immunoSEQ multiplex PCR, lists solely in-frame clones and lacks some. The data contain 100,000 to 150,000 clones, about 90% of them singletons. CDR1 is LNHDA and CDR2 is SQIVND in the germline V gene (reference sequence). The CDR3 is 14 residues long. Unmatched junction bases numbered 1, after V lost 0 bases and J lost 3 bases. Material: peripheral blood, obtained on day 0 of AZD1222 vaccination. The TCR sequence derives from an adult in good health. The chain joins TRBV19 to TRBJ1-1, with 7 bases matching TRBD1. This CDR3 reads CASSIDTGDTEAFF. In DNA, the CDR3 is TGTGCCAGTAGTATAGATACAGGGGACACTGAAGCTTTCTTT.